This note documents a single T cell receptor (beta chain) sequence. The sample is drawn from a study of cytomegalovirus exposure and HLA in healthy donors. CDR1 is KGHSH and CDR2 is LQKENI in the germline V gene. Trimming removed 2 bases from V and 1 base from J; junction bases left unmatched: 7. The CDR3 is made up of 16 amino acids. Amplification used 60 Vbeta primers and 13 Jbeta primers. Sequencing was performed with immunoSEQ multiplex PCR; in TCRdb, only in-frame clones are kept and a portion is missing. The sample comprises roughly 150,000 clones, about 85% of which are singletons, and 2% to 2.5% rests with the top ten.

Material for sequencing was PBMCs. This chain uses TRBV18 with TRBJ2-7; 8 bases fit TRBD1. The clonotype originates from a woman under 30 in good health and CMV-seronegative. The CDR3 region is CASSPRSTGASYEQYF. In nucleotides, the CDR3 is TGTGCCAGCTCACCAAGGTCGACAGGGGCTTCCTACGAGCAGTACTTC.